The entry below gives a single T cell receptor (beta chain) sequence along with its context. There is no known antigen for this receptor. There are no base qualities to consult, and no much larger clone falls within one base. The library relied on the immunoSEQ multiplex PCR assay. TCRdb holds this immuneACCESS table with in-frame rearrangements only. Some clones are missing; in checked studies, unresolved V genes explain under half, and the rest has no known cause. A total of about 100,000 clones appear in this sample, 90% to 95% of them only once. Less than 1% of the sample is held by the ten biggest clonotypes. The data derive from a study of T cell changes during pregnancy in multiple sclerosis (dated by TCRdb to the late 2010s). General notes on the study: Changes in the T cell repertoire over the course of pregnancy were examined in this study in women with multiple sclerosis.

Trimming costs V 0 bases and J 5 bases, and their ends lie 10 bases apart. The germline V gene (reference sequence) supplies CDR1 LNHDA and CDR2 SQIVND. The CDR3 numbers 15 residues from cysteine through phenylalanine. Only CDR3 DNA is held: 45 bases, read in frame from base 1. Sequencing used peripheral blood, obtained after pregnancy. The sequence was obtained from a female donor with multiple sclerosis, enrolled in a pregnancy study. The receptor chain draws on TRBV19 and TRBJ2-2; TRBD1 is a possible D gene, resting on 5 matching bases. The bases read TGTGCCAGTAGTATAGAACAGGTCGGGACCGGGGAGCTGTTTTTT. It is translated as CASSIEQVGTGELFF.